The rows below give T cell receptor beta chains drawn from one sample of a study of CD8+CD57+ T cells in acquired aplastic anemia. In TCRdb, the reads were re-called with MiXCR into one record per CDR3 protein. The table shows some 200,000 distinct CDR3 sequences, with more than 45% occurring only once. The sample comprised sorted CD4+, CD8+, or CD8+CD57+ T cells (not recorded which) from PBMCs. All receptors come from a human donor with aplastic anemia. Each CDR3 is given with its conserved first and last residue. D genes are given only for firm matches. Only part of the rows carry a size: once, few, many, or a class if the clone is expanded.

V gene: TRBV18; D gene: .; clone size: .; J gene: TRBJ1-1; CDR3 protein: CASSGGWGTEAFF; CDR3 DNA: TGTGCCAGCTCCGGAGGGTGGGGCACTGAAGCTTTCTTT
V gene: TRBV29-1; D gene: .; clone size: .; J gene: TRBJ1-2; CDR3 protein: CSVEVTAFYGYTF; CDR3 DNA: TGCAGCGTTGAAGTTACAGCTTTCTATGGCTACACCTTC
V gene: TRBV15; D gene: .; clone size: .; J gene: TRBJ1-1; CDR3 protein: CASSIQAWGTEAFF; CDR3 DNA: TGTGCCAGCAGCATACAGGCTTGGGGCACTGAAGCTTTCTTT
V gene: TRBV19; D gene: .; clone size: once; J gene: TRBJ2-7; CDR3 protein: CASSIDLSGDYEQYF; CDR3 DNA: TGTGCCAGTAGTATAGATCTATCAGGGGACTACGAGCAGTACTTC
V gene: TRBV27; D gene: TRBD1; clone size: .; J gene: TRBJ2-5; CDR3 protein: CASSLPQGAGIRDPVF; CDR3 DNA: TGTGCCAGCAGTTTACCACAGGGGGCAGGGATAAGAGACCCAGTATTC
V gene: TRBV2; D gene: .; clone size: .; J gene: TRBJ1-6; CDR3 protein: CASSWGQRRSPLHF; CDR3 DNA: TGTGCCAGCAGTTGGGGCCAGCGGAGATCACCCCTCCACTTT
V gene: TRBV12-3/TRBV12-4; D gene: .; clone size: .; J gene: TRBJ2-1; CDR3 protein: CASSLGIGEQFF; CDR3 DNA: TGTGCCAGCAGTTTGGGAATTGGTGAGCAGTTCTTC
V gene: TRBV24-1; D gene: TRBD2; clone size: .; J gene: TRBJ2-7; CDR3 protein: CTTSDPALAGDEQYF; CDR3 DNA: TGTACCACCAGTGATCCCGCACTAGCGGGAGACGAGCAGTACTTC
V gene: TRBV25-1; D gene: TRBD1; clone size: many; J gene: TRBJ1-3; CDR3 protein: CASSDPDRVGGNTIYF; CDR3 DNA: TGTGCCAGCAGTGATCCCGACAGGGTTGGTGGAAACACCATATATTTT
V gene: TRBV2; D gene: .; clone size: .; J gene: TRBJ2-7; CDR3 protein: CASSARGEQYF; CDR3 DNA: TGTGCCAGCAGTGCCCGAGGGGAGCAGTACTTC
V gene: TRBV6-1; D gene: TRBD1; clone size: .; J gene: TRBJ2-1; CDR3 protein: CASSEGTGDTDEQFF; CDR3 DNA: TGTGCCAGCAGTGAGGGGACAGGGGATACCGATGAGCAGTTCTTC
V gene: TRBV20-1; D gene: TRBD1; clone size: .; J gene: TRBJ1-5; CDR3 protein: CSARDEQGIGNQPQHF; CDR3 DNA: TGCAGTGCTAGAGACGAACAGGGGATAGGAAATCAGCCCCAGCATTTT
V gene: TRBV3-1; D gene: .; clone size: many; J gene: TRBJ2-7; CDR3 protein: CASSQEGYSYEQYF; CDR3 DNA: TGCGCCAGCAGCCAAGAGGGCTACTCCTACGAGCAGTACTTC
V gene: TRBV5-1; D gene: .; clone size: many; J gene: TRBJ1-6; CDR3 protein: CASSLEQGDSPLHF; CDR3 DNA: TGCGCCAGCAGCTTGGAACAGGGAGATTCACCCCTCCACTTT
V gene: TRBV13; D gene: .; clone size: many; J gene: TRBJ2-3; CDR3 protein: CASSSGTQHLDTQYF; CDR3 DNA: TGTGCCAGCAGCTCCGGGACCCAGCATTTGGATACGCAGTATTTT
V gene: TRBV12-3/TRBV12-4; D gene: TRBD2; clone size: .; J gene: TRBJ2-5; CDR3 protein: CASRPGEGETQYF; CDR3 DNA: TGTGCCAGCAGGCCGGGGGAGGGGGAGACCCAGTACTTC
V gene: TRBV7-8; D gene: TRBD1; clone size: many; J gene: TRBJ1-2; CDR3 protein: CASSPLPGGNTGYTF; CDR3 DNA: TGTGCCAGCAGCCCTCTACCAGGGGGCAATACTGGCTACACCTTC
V gene: TRBV7-9; D gene: .; clone size: many; J gene: TRBJ1-1; CDR3 protein: CASSLTGSGEAFF; CDR3 DNA: TGTGCCAGCAGCTTAACAGGGTCCGGTGAAGCTTTCTTT
V gene: TRBV29-1; D gene: .; clone size: .; J gene: TRBJ2-6; CDR3 protein: CSVASGANVLTF; CDR3 DNA: TGCAGCGTTGCTTCCGGGGCCAACGTCCTGACTTTC
V gene: TRBV19; D gene: TRBD2; clone size: few; J gene: TRBJ2-7; CDR3 protein: CASSMLAGGSYEQYF; CDR3 DNA: TGTGCCAGTAGTATGCTAGCGGGAGGCTCCTACGAGCAGTACTTC
V gene: TRBV9; D gene: TRBD2; clone size: many; J gene: TRBJ2-7; CDR3 protein: CASSVAPSGSGLGVYEQYF; CDR3 DNA: TGTGCCAGCAGCGTAGCGCCTAGCGGGAGTGGTTTGGGGGTATACGAGCAGTACTTC
V gene: TRBV19; D gene: .; clone size: .; J gene: TRBJ1-4; CDR3 protein: CASSADSSTNEKLFF; CDR3 DNA: TGTGCCAGTAGTGCGGACAGCTCAACTAATGAAAAACTGTTTTTT
V gene: TRBV12-3/TRBV12-4; D gene: TRBD1; clone size: many; J gene: TRBJ1-2; CDR3 protein: CASSKDAGTGNYGYTF; CDR3 DNA: TGTGCCAGCAGCAAAGACGCCGGGACAGGGAACTATGGCTACACCTTC
V gene: TRBV20-1; D gene: TRBD1; clone size: .; J gene: TRBJ2-5; CDR3 protein: CSARVGGLEETQYF; CDR3 DNA: TGCAGTGCTAGAGTAGGGGGCCTAGAGGAGACCCAGTACTTC
V gene: TRBV12-5; D gene: .; clone size: .; J gene: TRBJ2-3; CDR3 protein: CASGFHSLITDTQYF; CDR3 DNA: TGTGCTAGTGGTTTCCACAGCCTTATCACAGATACGCAGTATTTT
V gene: TRBV7-2; D gene: TRBD2; clone size: many; J gene: TRBJ2-1; CDR3 protein: CASSRRLADNEQFF; CDR3 DNA: TGTGCCAGCAGCCGCCGACTAGCGGACAATGAGCAGTTCTTC
V gene: TRBV6-1; D gene: .; clone size: .; J gene: TRBJ1-1; CDR3 protein: CAGGQLNTEAFF; CDR3 DNA: TGTGCCGGAGGACAGCTGAACACTGAAGCTTTCTTT
V gene: TRBV6-1; D gene: TRBD1; clone size: few; J gene: TRBJ2-3; CDR3 protein: CASSPSDRGGDTQYF; CDR3 DNA: TGTGCCAGCAGTCCTTCGGACAGGGGCGGAGATACGCAGTATTTT
V gene: TRBV12-3/TRBV12-4; D gene: TRBD2; clone size: many; J gene: TRBJ2-7; CDR3 protein: CASTKAGGPYEQYF; CDR3 DNA: TGTGCCAGCACCAAAGCGGGAGGGCCCTACGAGCAGTACTTC
V gene: TRBV3-1; D gene: TRBD2; clone size: .; J gene: TRBJ2-1; CDR3 protein: CASSHSGRPYNEQFF; CDR3 DNA: TGTGCCAGCAGCCATAGCGGGAGACCCTACAATGAGCAGTTCTTC
V gene: TRBV4-1; D gene: TRBD2; clone size: .; J gene: TRBJ2-1; CDR3 protein: CASSQDGAGEAYNEQFF; CDR3 DNA: TGCGCCAGCAGCCAAGATGGGGCGGGGGAGGCTTACAATGAGCAGTTCTTC
V gene: TRBV19; D gene: .; clone size: .; J gene: TRBJ1-4; CDR3 protein: CASAVPGTGSEKLFF; CDR3 DNA: TGTGCCAGTGCAGTCCCGGGAACTGGTAGTGAAAAACTGTTTTTT
V gene: TRBV5-1; D gene: .; clone size: many; J gene: TRBJ2-1; CDR3 protein: CASSFRSYEQFF; CDR3 DNA: TGCGCCAGCAGCTTTCGTAGCTATGAGCAGTTCTTC
V gene: TRBV15; D gene: .; clone size: few; J gene: TRBJ2-1; CDR3 protein: CATSLSGVYEQFF; CDR3 DNA: TGTGCCACCAGCTTAAGTGGGGTCTATGAGCAGTTCTTC
V gene: TRBV24-1; D gene: .; clone size: .; J gene: TRBJ1-5; CDR3 protein: CATSDFGERVHQPQHF; CDR3 DNA: TGTGCCACCAGTGATTTTGGGGAGAGGGTCCATCAGCCCCAGCATTTT
V gene: TRBV13; D gene: .; clone size: .; J gene: TRBJ1-5; CDR3 protein: CASSSGAGAGAQHF; CDR3 DNA: TGTGCCAGCAGCTCCGGGGCAGGGGCCGGGGCCCAGCATTTT
V gene: TRBV25-1; D gene: .; clone size: many; J gene: TRBJ2-7; CDR3 protein: CASSELFRDEQYF; CDR3 DNA: TGTGCCAGCAGTGAATTGTTCCGGGACGAGCAGTACTTC
V gene: TRBV20-1; D gene: .; clone size: few; J gene: TRBJ2-5; CDR3 protein: CSASGGGRETQYF; CDR3 DNA: TGCAGTGCCTCAGGGGGGGGGCGGGAGACCCAGTACTTC
V gene: TRBV7-3; D gene: TRBD1; clone size: .; J gene: TRBJ2-3; CDR3 protein: CASSTGTGVTQYF; CDR3 DNA: TGTGCCAGCAGTACCGGGACAGGGGTAACGCAGTATTTT
V gene: TRBV4-2; D gene: .; clone size: few; J gene: TRBJ1-1; CDR3 protein: CASSQDPPTGPNTEAFF; CDR3 DNA: TGTGCCAGCAGCCAAGATCCCCCTACAGGGCCGAACACTGAAGCTTTCTTT
V gene: TRBV19; D gene: .; clone size: .; J gene: TRBJ1-1; CDR3 protein: CASSIAKNTEAFF; CDR3 DNA: TGTGCCAGTAGTATCGCCAAGAACACTGAAGCTTTCTTT
V gene: TRBV4-1; D gene: TRBD1; clone size: many; J gene: TRBJ1-1; CDR3 protein: CASSQRDRVSGAFF; CDR3 DNA: TGCGCCAGCAGCCAAAGGGACAGGGTATCGGGAGCTTTCTTT
V gene: TRBV5-1; D gene: .; clone size: .; J gene: TRBJ2-1; CDR3 protein: CASSLTSADEQFF; CDR3 DNA: TGCGCCAGCAGCTTGACCAGTGCGGATGAGCAGTTCTTC
V gene: TRBV11-2; D gene: .; clone size: few; J gene: TRBJ2-4; CDR3 protein: CASSPRTTGTLAKNIQYF; CDR3 DNA: TGTGCCAGCAGCCCCCGCACAACAGGCACTCTAGCCAAAAACATTCAGTACTTC
V gene: TRBV19; D gene: .; clone size: many; J gene: TRBJ1-3; CDR3 protein: CASSISSGNTIYF; CDR3 DNA: TGTGCCAGTAGTATCTCGTCTGGAAACACCATATATTTT
V gene: TRBV2; D gene: .; clone size: many; J gene: TRBJ2-7; CDR3 protein: CASLRTGVTYEQYF; CDR3 DNA: TGTGCCTCCTTAAGAACAGGCGTTACCTACGAGCAGTACTTC
V gene: TRBV7-6; D gene: .; clone size: few; J gene: TRBJ2-7; CDR3 protein: CASSLRTENYEQYF; CDR3 DNA: TGTGCCAGCAGCTTGAGGACGGAGAACTACGAGCAGTACTTC
V gene: TRBV19; D gene: .; clone size: many; J gene: TRBJ2-7; CDR3 protein: CASSSRRGSYYEQYF; CDR3 DNA: TGTGCCAGTAGTTCCCGCAGGGGATCCTACTACGAGCAGTACTTC
V gene: TRBV10-3; D gene: .; clone size: .; J gene: TRBJ1-1; CDR3 protein: CAISSDPVKKNTEAFF; CDR3 DNA: TGTGCCATCAGCTCCGACCCAGTAAAAAAGAACACTGAAGCTTTCTTT
V gene: TRBV5-1; D gene: .; clone size: many; J gene: TRBJ2-1; CDR3 protein: CASKGHLSGGEQFF; CDR3 DNA: TGCGCCAGCAAGGGGCATCTGAGCGGAGGTGAGCAGTTCTTC
V gene: TRBV7-6; D gene: TRBD1; clone size: few; J gene: TRBJ2-5; CDR3 protein: CASSFRETGLQETQYF; CDR3 DNA: TGTGCCAGCAGCTTCAGAGAGACAGGGCTGCAAGAGACCCAGTACTTC
V gene: TRBV9; D gene: .; clone size: many; J gene: TRBJ2-7; CDR3 protein: CASSVEGWGEQYF; CDR3 DNA: TGTGCCAGCAGCGTAGAGGGTTGGGGCGAGCAGTACTTC
V gene: TRBV7-3; D gene: TRBD1; clone size: many; J gene: TRBJ1-2; CDR3 protein: CASRTGAYGYTF; CDR3 DNA: TGTGCCAGCAGAACAGGGGCGTATGGCTACACCTTC
V gene: TRBV6-1; D gene: TRBD1; clone size: many; J gene: TRBJ2-7; CDR3 protein: CASSRDRTSYEQYF; CDR3 DNA: TGTGCCAGCAGTAGGGACAGAACTTCCTACGAGCAGTACTTC
V gene: TRBV30; D gene: .; clone size: many; J gene: TRBJ2-7; CDR3 protein: CAWSVETYEQYF; CDR3 DNA: TGTGCCTGGAGTGTAGAAACCTACGAGCAGTACTTC
V gene: TRBV7-3; D gene: TRBD2; clone size: .; J gene: TRBJ2-5; CDR3 protein: CASSSSVGGSQETQYF; CDR3 DNA: TGTGCCAGCAGCTCGTCAGTCGGGGGGTCCCAAGAGACCCAGTACTTC
V gene: TRBV10-3; D gene: .; clone size: .; J gene: TRBJ1-1; CDR3 protein: CAISSTGADTEAFF; CDR3 DNA: TGTGCCATCAGTTCGACAGGTGCGGACACTGAAGCTTTCTTT
V gene: TRBV7-9; D gene: TRBD2; clone size: many; J gene: TRBJ2-3; CDR3 protein: CASSPGDGRDSDTQYF; CDR3 DNA: TGTGCCAGCAGCCCGGGGGACGGGAGGGATTCAGATACGCAGTATTTT
V gene: TRBV6-1; D gene: .; clone size: few; J gene: TRBJ1-1; CDR3 protein: CASSLSQGGRFAEAFF; CDR3 DNA: TGTGCCAGCAGTCTAAGCCAAGGGGGGCGTTTTGCTGAAGCTTTCTTT